Shown below are 5 T cell receptor beta chains from a single sample sequenced in a study of blood T cells in healthy people across ages. The use of a sample-barcoded 5' primer and a J-beta primer mix characterized a second PCR of roughly 7 to 12 cycles. MiXCR, run by TCRdb on the 5' RACE reads, gives a single entry per CDR3 protein. The repertoire includes about 1.5 million distinct CDR3 sequences, approximately 43% of them detected once, and about 3.8% sits in the top ten. The sequenced sample consisted of blood. The origin of the receptors is a woman between 18 and 30 years old in good health.

The V and J genes are TRBV29-1 and TRBJ2-1; TRBD1 aligns across 8 bases. Germline loops: CDR1 SQVTM, CDR2 ANQGSEA. There are 16 residues in the CDR3. V shed 3 bases and J 4 bases; nucleotides not matched to a gene: 11. The CDR3 region is CSVDAPGTGGYNEQFF. DNA for the CDR3: TGCAGCGTTGATGCCCCGGGCACAGGGGGGTACAATGAGCAGTTCTTC.

Comments on this clonotype: At one end, the junction sequence differs from germline, possibly due to a read error. The chain combines TRBV20-1 with TRBJ2-1, with 16 bases matching TRBD2. The CDR3 loop spans 17 amino acids. From germline, CDR1 is DFQATT and CDR2 SNEGSKA (reference sequence). CDR3 protein: CSAAGTSGGGSYNEQFF. In DNA form, the CDR3 reads TGCAGTGCTGCCGGGACTAGCGGGGGGGGCTCCTACAATGAGCAGTTTTTC.

The chain joins TRBV7-2 to TRBJ1-5; D might be TRBD1 (6 bases). Trimming took off 5 bases at V and 6 bases at J, with 14 bases between the two ends. CDR3 length: 14 residues. Germline CDR1 is SGHTA and CDR2 is FQGNSA. Written as DNA, the CDR3 is TGTGCCAGCAGCACAACAGGGATCCCTCAGCCCCAGCATTTT. Protein: CASSTTGIPQPQHF.

There are a few counts of this clonotype. The gene calls are TRBV6-6 and TRBJ1-4; D might be TRBD1 (5 bases). CDR1 and CDR2 (germline): MNHNY, SVGAGI (reference sequence). Between the trimmed V and J ends, which lost 6 bases and 7 bases, there was a span of 15 bases. This CDR3 contains 14 residues. CDR3 in DNA: TGTGCCAGCAGATGGCAGGGAGTGGCTGAAAAACTGTTTTTT. Protein sequence: CASRWQGVAEKLFF.

The chain joins TRBV15 to TRBJ1-1; D is possibly TRBD1 (5 bases). The V and J ends lost 3 bases and 3 bases respectively, with 11 bases between them. From germline, CDR1 is LNHNV and CDR2 YYDKDF (reference sequence). The CDR3 totals 14 residues. The CDR3 DNA is TGTGCCACCAGCAGGAGCAGGGTGGACACTGAAGCTTTCTTT. This translates into CATSRSRVDTEAFF.